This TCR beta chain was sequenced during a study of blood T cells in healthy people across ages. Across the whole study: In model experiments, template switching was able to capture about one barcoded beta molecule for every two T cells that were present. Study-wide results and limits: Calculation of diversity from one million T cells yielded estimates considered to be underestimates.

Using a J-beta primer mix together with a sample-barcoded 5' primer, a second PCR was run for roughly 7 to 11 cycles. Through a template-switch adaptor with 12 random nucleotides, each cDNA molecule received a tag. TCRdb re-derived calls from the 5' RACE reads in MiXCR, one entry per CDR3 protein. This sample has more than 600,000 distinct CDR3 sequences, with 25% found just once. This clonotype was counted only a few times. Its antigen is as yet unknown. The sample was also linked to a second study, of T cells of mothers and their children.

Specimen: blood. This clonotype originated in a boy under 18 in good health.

CDR3 loop: CSVETFSGELFF. The CDR3 nucleotides are TGCAGCGTTGAAACCTTTTCCGGGGAGCTGTTTTTT. This sequence joins TRBV29-1 and TRBJ2-2; D unclear. Germline V gene data show CDR1 as SQVTM and CDR2 as ANQGSEA. V lost 2 bases and J 6 bases, leaving 7 bases between the germline ends. CDR3 length: 12 residues.